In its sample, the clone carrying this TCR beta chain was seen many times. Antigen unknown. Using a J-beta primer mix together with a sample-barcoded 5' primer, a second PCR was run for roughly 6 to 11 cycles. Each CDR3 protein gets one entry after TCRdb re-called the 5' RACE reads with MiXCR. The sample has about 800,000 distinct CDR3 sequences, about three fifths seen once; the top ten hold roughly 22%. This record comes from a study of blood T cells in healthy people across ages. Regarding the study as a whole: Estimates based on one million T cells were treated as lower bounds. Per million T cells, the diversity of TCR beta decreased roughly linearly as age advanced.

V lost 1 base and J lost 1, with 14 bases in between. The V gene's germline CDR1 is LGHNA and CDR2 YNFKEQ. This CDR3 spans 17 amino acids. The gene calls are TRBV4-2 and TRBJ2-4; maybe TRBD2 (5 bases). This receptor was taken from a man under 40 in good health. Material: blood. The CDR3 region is CASSQVLLAMAKNIQYF. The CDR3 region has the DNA TGTGCCAGCAGCCAAGTGCTCCTAGCTATGGCCAAAAACATTCAGTACTTC.